This TCR beta chain is drawn from a study of T cells in localized non-small cell lung cancer (dated by TCRdb to about 2020). General notes on the study: Comparing tumors with uninvolved tumor-adjacent lungs, the study looked at the T cell repertoires of about 240 patients with early-stage NSCLC. The cohort was made up of 200 to 250 treatment-naive NSCLC patients whose localized lung tumors had been resected. Of the NSCLC patients, fewer than 150 were male and about 97 were female, and the mean age was approximately 64 years. What the authors observed across the whole study: Higher blood T cell density associated with longer overall survival, while higher adjacent-lung clonality associated with shorter survival. Because multi-region sequencing of the tumors was not done, intratumor heterogeneity could not be ruled out. Of the top 100 tumor clones, a median of 57 were detected in paired uninvolved adjacent lung; roughly 29 were also among that lung's top 100. Because the study design was exploratory, TCR variables were selected using unadjusted p-values without false-discovery rate correction. Uninvolved tumor-adjacent lung showed the highest T cell clonality, higher than tumor, which suggests more focused antigenic responses in the uninvolved tumor-adjacent lung.

For this clone: Its binding antigen is unknown. No base qualities exist here, and no much larger clone lies one base off it.

At diagnosis, tumor, uninvolved tumor-adjacent lung and peripheral blood were collected and then preserved as a mix of FFPE and fresh-frozen material. Blood samples were analyzed as peripheral blood mononuclear cells for TCR repertoire profiling. TCR beta CDR3 regions were sequenced from DNA using the immunoSEQ Assay. Concerning the study's data processing: T cell density was computed as TCR beta template counts normalized to usable DNA estimated by amplifying housekeeping genes. Richness was estimated with the preseqR package, extrapolating to 400,000 templates for PBMC samples and 120,000 templates for tissue samples. Clonality was defined as one minus Pielou's evenness. Tissue-enriched TCRs were identified by differential abundance testing using productive amino-acid clonotypes, minimum total count 5 and alpha 0.1. The Jaccard Index and the Morisita Overlap Index were used to quantify repertoire overlap between compartments. GLIPH grouped TCR beta CDR3s together with public tetramer-defined viral CDR3s, and a viral motif had to include at least three viral sequences and show V-gene enrichment. Not all clones reach the TCRdb copy of this immuneACCESS table, which keeps in-frame sequences only. Checked studies attribute under half of the gap to unresolved V genes and leave the rest unexplained. The V and J calls and clone size come from that table; D and trimming were worked out from the DNA. The sample table records about 74,000 clones; about 88% of these occur just once. Approximately 1.2% of the sample is in the top ten clones.

The starting material was peripheral blood, obtained before any cancer treatment. The clonotype comes from a female donor older than 55 with stage I lung adenocarcinoma.

The DNA reads as follows: TGTGCCACCAGCAGAGATCAAGGCATATCAGGGGGTGGCTACACCTTC. The resulting protein is CATSRDQGISGGGYTF. In this chain, TRBV15 is recombined with TRBJ1-2; TRBD1 lines up with 7 middle nucleotides. The CDR3 runs 16 residues from the cysteine to the phenylalanine. Only the CDR3 portion is preserved as DNA: 48 bases, with reading frame beginning at the first base. CDR1 is given as LNHNV and CDR2 as YYDKDF, both from the germline V gene (reference sequence). V is cut back by 0 bases and J by 7 bases, with 11 bases in the junction unmatched.